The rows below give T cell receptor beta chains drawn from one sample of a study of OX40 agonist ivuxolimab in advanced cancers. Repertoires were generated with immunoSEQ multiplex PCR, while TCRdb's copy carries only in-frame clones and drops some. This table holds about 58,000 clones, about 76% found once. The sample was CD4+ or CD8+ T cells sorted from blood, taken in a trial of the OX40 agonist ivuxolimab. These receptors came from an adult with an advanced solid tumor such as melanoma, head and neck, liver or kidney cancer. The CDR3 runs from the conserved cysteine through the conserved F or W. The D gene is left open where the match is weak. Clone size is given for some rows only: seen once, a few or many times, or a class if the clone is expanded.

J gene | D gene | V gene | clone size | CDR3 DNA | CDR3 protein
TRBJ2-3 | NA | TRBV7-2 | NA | TGTGCCAGCAGCTTAGGACCCCTTCACACAGATACGCAGTATTTT | CASSLGPLHTDTQYF
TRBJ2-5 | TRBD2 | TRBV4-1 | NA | TGCGCCAGCAGCCAAGAAAGGACTAGCGGGGCCGAAGAGACCCAGTACTTC | CASSQERTSGAEETQYF
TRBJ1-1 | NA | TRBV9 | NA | TGTGCCAGCAGCGTCTCCGGGGGCCTTCTCGAAGCTTTCTTT | CASSVSGGLLEAFF
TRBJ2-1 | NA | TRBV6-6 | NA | TGTGCCAGCAGTTTCGGGACATTCGGCAATGAGCAGTTCTTC | CASSFGTFGNEQFF
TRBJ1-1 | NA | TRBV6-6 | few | TGTGCCAGCAGTCTCCAACGGGGCACTGAAGCTTTCTTT | CASSLQRGTEAFF
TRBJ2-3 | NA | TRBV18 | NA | TGTGCCAGCTCACCAAACGCCGACACAGATACGCAGTATTTT | CASSPNADTDTQYF
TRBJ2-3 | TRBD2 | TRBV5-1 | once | TGCGCCAGCAAGCTCGGGGGGGCCAGGACAGATACGCAGTATTTT | CASKLGGARTDTQYF
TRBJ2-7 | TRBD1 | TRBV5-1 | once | TGCGCCAGCAGCAATCCCGGGACAGGCGGCTACGAGCAGTACTTC | CASSNPGTGGYEQYF
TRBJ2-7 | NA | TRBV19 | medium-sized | TGTGCCAGTAGTATTGCCACAGGCCTCGGACGCGAGCAGTACTTC | CASSIATGLGREQYF
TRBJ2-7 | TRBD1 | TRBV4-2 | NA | TGTGCCAGCAGCTCGGACAGGGGGCCCTCCTACGAGCAGTACTTC | CASSSDRGPSYEQYF
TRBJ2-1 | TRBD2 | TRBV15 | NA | TGTGCCACCAGCAGAGATTGGACTAGCACGAACAATGAGCAGTTCTTC | CATSRDWTSTNNEQFF
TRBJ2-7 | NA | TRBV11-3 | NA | TGTGCCAGCAGCCCACGACAGTCGGGGGTAGGGAGATCCTACGAGCAGTACTTC | CASSPRQSGVGRSYEQYF
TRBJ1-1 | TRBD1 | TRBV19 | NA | TGTGCCAGTAGTATATTTGAGACAGGGGGCACTGAAGCTTTCTTT | CASSIFETGGTEAFF
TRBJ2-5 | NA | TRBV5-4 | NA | TGTGCCAGCAGCGCGTGGGGGAGGGAGACCCAGTACTTC | CASSAWGRETQYF
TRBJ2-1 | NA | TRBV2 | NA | TGTGCCAGCAGGGGGGTCACCAATGAGCAGTTCTTC | CASRGVTNEQFF
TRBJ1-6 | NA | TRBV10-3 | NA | TGTGCCATCAGTGAGGGGCAGATTAATTCACCCCTCCACTTT | CAISEGQINSPLHF
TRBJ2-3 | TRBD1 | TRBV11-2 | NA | TGTGCCAGCAGCTTCCGGGACAGGGACACAGATACGCAGTATTTT | CASSFRDRDTDTQYF
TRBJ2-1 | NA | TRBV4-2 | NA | TGTGCCAGCAGCCAAGATGAAGGTTGGGGGGAGCAGTTCTTC | CASSQDEGWGEQFF
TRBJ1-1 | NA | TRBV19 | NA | TGTGCCAGTACCGAACAGGGTTTTAGCACTGAAGCTTTCTTT | CASTEQGFSTEAFF
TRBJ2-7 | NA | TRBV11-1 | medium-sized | TGTGCCAGCAGGTCTGGAACGGACACGGGGGAGCAGTACTTC | CASRSGTDTGEQYF
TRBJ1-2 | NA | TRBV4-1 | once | TGCGCCAGCAGCCAAGGGGGGCAGGGGTACTATGGCTACACCTTC | CASSQGGQGYYGYTF
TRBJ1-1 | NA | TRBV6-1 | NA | TGTGCCAGCAGTATACAGGGCACTGAAGCTTTCTTT | CASSIQGTEAFF
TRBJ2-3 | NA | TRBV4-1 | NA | TGCGCCAGCAGCAAAGGGGGCGGGGAGGATACGCAGTATTTT | CASSKGGGEDTQYF
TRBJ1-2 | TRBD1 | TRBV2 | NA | TGTGCCAGCATCGGGACAGCCTATGGCTACACCTTC | CASIGTAYGYTF
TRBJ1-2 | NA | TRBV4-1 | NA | TGCGCCAGCAGCCAAGACGGCAGTACTTATGGCTACACCTTC | CASSQDGSTYGYTF
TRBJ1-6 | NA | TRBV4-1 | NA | TGCGCCAGCAGCCAAGACGGGCCACTCTCCTATAATTCACCCCTCCACTTT | CASSQDGPLSYNSPLHF
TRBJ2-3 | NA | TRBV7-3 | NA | TGTGCCAGCAGCTTAAGGCACACCCAAACGGGGTCAGATACGCAGTATTTT | CASSLRHTQTGSDTQYF
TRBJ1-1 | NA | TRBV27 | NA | TGTGCCAGCAGCCCTAGTGCGGGTCGGGGAAACACTGAAGCTTTCTTT | CASSPSAGRGNTEAFF
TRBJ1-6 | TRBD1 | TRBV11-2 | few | TGTGCCAGCAGCGCTGGGACAGGGGGCATTTCACCCCTCCACTTT | CASSAGTGGISPLHF
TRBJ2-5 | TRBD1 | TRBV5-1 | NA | TGCGCCAGCAGCTTACGGACAGGGTGGCAAGAGACCCAGTACTTC | CASSLRTGWQETQYF
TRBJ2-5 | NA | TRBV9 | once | TGTGCCAGCAGCGTAGAGGACACCTCCTGGACCCAGTACTTC | CASSVEDTSWTQYF
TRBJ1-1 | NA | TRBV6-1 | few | TGTGCCAGCAGGCAGAGACAGTACAGCACTGAAGCTTTCTTT | CASRQRQYSTEAFF
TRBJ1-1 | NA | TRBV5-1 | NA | TGCGCCAGCAGGAGAATTGGGCAGAACACTGAAGCTTTCTTT | CASRRIGQNTEAFF
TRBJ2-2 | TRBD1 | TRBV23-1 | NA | TGCGCCAGCAGTCACCCCCCCGGACAGGGGGCGACCGGGGAGCTGTTTTTT | CASSHPPGQGATGELFF
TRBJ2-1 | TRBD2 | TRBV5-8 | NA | TGTGCCAGCAGCTTGGGTTTAGCGGGGGGTTTCAATGAGCAGTTCTTC | CASSLGLAGGFNEQFF
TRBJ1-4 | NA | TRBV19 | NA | TGTGCCAGTAGTCCGGGACTTCTAACTAATGAAAAACTGTTTTTT | CASSPGLLTNEKLFF
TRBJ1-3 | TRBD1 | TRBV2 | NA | TGTGCCAGCAGTGTCGCGAGACAGGGGGGAAACACCATATATTTT | CASSVARQGGNTIYF
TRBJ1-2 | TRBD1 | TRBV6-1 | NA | TGTGCCAGCAGTGAAAGACAGGGAGCTAGCTATGGCTACACCTTC | CASSERQGASYGYTF
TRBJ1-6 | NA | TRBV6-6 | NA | TGTGCCAGCAGAACGGGACAAGACGGGTCACCCCTCCACTTT | CASRTGQDGSPLHF
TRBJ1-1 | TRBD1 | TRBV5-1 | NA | TGCGCCAGCAGCGCGACAGGGCAGGGAACTGAAGCTTTCTTT | CASSATGQGTEAFF
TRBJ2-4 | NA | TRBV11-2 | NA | TGTGCCAGCAGCCCAACAAACCGAGTGCTAGCCAAAAACATTCAGTACTTC | CASSPTNRVLAKNIQYF
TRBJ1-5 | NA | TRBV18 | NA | TGTGCCAGCTCCCACGGACGAGAGAGAAATCAGCCCCAGCATTTT | CASSHGRERNQPQHF
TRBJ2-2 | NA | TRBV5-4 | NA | TGTGCCAGCAGCTTGCAGGGTAGCACCGGGGAGCTGTTTTTT | CASSLQGSTGELFF
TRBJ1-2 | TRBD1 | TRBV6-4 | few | TGTGCCAGCAGTGACTCGGGACAGGGCAGCTATGGCTACACCTTC | CASSDSGQGSYGYTF
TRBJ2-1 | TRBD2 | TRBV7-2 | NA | TGTGCCAGCAGCTTAGCGAGGGCTAGCGGTATTAATGAGCAGTTCTTC | CASSLARASGINEQFF
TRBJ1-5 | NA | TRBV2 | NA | TGTGCCAGCCATAGAGGGACATTTGTTAGCAATCAGCCCCAGCATTTT | CASHRGTFVSNQPQHF
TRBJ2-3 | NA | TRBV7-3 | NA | TGTGCCAGCAGCCTCAGACCCACAGATACGCAGTATTTT | CASSLRPTDTQYF
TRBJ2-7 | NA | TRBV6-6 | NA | TGTGCCAGCAGTTACGTCGGAGGGCAAACATCTTTCTTGCAGTACTTC | CASSYVGGQTSFLQYF
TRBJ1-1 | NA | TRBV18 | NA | TGTGCCAGTCGCTGGCAGGAAACTGAAGCTTTCTTT | CASRWQETEAFF
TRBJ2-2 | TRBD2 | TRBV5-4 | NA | TGTGCCAGCAGCTTGGCCGGGGGGGCCATCGGGGAGCTGTTTTTT | CASSLAGGAIGELFF
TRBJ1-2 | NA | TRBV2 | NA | TGTGCCAGCAGTGCGGAGGCAGGGGATTCGACAGGCTACACCTTC | CASSAEAGDSTGYTF